The 15 T cell receptor beta chains below come from one sample, sequenced in a study of cytomegalovirus exposure and HLA in healthy donors. Primers for the PCR totalled 60 Vbeta and 13 Jbeta. Assay: immunoSEQ multiplex PCR; the TCRdb copy retains only in-frame clones and omits some. The table lists fewer than 200,000 clones, roughly four fifths of them singletons. Sequenced sample: PBMCs. The receptors were sampled from a girl between 2 and 10 years old in good health and CMV-seropositive.

This chain joins TRBV5-1 and TRBJ2-2; possible D gene TRBD1, 5 bases. The CDR3 totals 17 residues. The V end lost 3 bases, the J end lost 5 bases, and 20 bases lay between the germline ends. Germline CDR1 is SGHRS and CDR2 is YFSETQ. CDR3 region: CASSWGGQGPRTGELFF. The CDR3 region has the DNA TGCGCCAGCAGCTGGGGTGGGCAGGGTCCGAGGACCGGGGAGCTGTTTTTT.

This chain links TRBV19 with TRBJ1-1; a possible D gene is TRBD1 (6 bases). Germline V CDR1 and CDR2: LNHDA, SQIVND (reference sequence). V lost 4 bases and J lost 4, with 13 bases in between. The CDR3 spans 14 residues. CDR3 nucleotides: TGTGCCAGTAGTACGAGGACAGTAGGCACTGAAGCTTTCTTT. As protein: CASSTRTVGTEAFF.

This chain joins TRBV5-1 and TRBJ1-3, with D possibly matching TRBD1 (6 bases). Germline assignment: CDR1 SGHRS and CDR2 YFSETQ. The CDR3 is made up of 18 amino acids. Trimming stripped 0 bases from V and 0 bases from J, with 16 bases between. DNA for the CDR3: TGCGCCAGCAGCTTGGCGGAACAGGGTCTTCTCTCTGGAAACACCATATATTTT. Protein product: CASSLAEQGLLSGNTIYF. The variable domain in full, completed from reference TRBV5-1 and TRBJ1-3, reads KAGVTQTPRYLIKTRGQQVTLSCSPISGHRSVSWYQQTPGQGLQFLFEYFSETQRNKGNFPGRFSGRQFSNSRSEMNVSTLELGDSALYLCASSLAEQGLLSGNTIYFGEGSWLTVV.

The gene calls are TRBV28 and TRBJ1-5; D gene unclear. CDR1 and CDR2 from the germline V gene are MDHEN and SYDVKM. The CDR3 runs to 16 residues. The ends were cut back, 3 bases at V and 2 bases at J, with 14 bases in the middle. CDR3 sequence reads: CASSFLGWEGNQPQHF. CDR3 DNA sequence: TGTGCCAGCAGTTTCCTGGGTTGGGAGGGCAATCAGCCCCAGCATTTT. The variable domain in full, with the rest retrieved from reference TRBV28 and TRBJ1-5, is DVKVTQSSRYLVKRTGEKVFLECVQDMDHENMFWYRQDPGLGLRLIYFSYDVKMKEKGDIPEGYSVSREKKERFSLILESASTNQTSMYLCASSFLGWEGNQPQHFGDGTRLSIL.

The J gene is TRBJ2-7, the V gene TRBV30; D is unclear. Trimming shortened V by 5 bases and J by 6 bases, and 14 bases separated the two germline ends. Germline V CDR1 and CDR2: GTSNPN, SVGIG (reference sequence). The CDR3 totals 12 residues. The CDR3 here is CAWAIKPGEQYF. The CDR3 DNA is TGTGCCTGGGCGATTAAACCGGGCGAGCAGTACTTC.

Worth noting for this clone: The sample contains more than one DNA sequence encoding this CDR3. This chain joins TRBV30 and TRBJ2-2; 8 bases line up with TRBD2. Germline V gene lookup returns CDR1 GTSNPN and CDR2 SVGIG (reference sequence). V lost 1 base and J lost 8; bases outside the gene matches: 12. The CDR3 runs to 16 residues. CDR3 protein: CAWSALDSRLAGELFF. Here the CDR3 DNA reads TGTGCCTGGAGTGCCCTGGACTCCAGACTAGCGGGGGAGCTGTTTTTT.

The chain links TRBV6-1 to TRBJ1-1; D ambiguous. Trimming left V 3 bases short and J 0 bases short, with 11 bases between. This CDR3 has 15 residues. CDR1 and CDR2 from the germline V gene are MNHNS and SASEGT. Here the CDR3 DNA reads TGTGCCAGCAGTGATCGGGTTGAGATGAACACTGAAGCTTTCTTT. Translated, it gives CASSDRVEMNTEAFF.

J is TRBJ1-5 and V is TRBV30; 7 positions match TRBD1. The CDR3 runs 13 residues. Looked up from germline, CDR1 is GTSNPN and CDR2 is SVGIG (reference sequence). V was clipped by 5 bases and J by 5 bases; unmatched bases: 6. CDR3 residues: CAWSTGDDQPQHF. CDR3 bases: TGTGCCTGGTCAACAGGGGATGATCAGCCCCAGCATTTT.

This chain links TRBV28 with TRBJ2-5; 10 bases are a match to TRBD1. Germline-derived CDR1 and CDR2 are MDHEN and SYDVKM. J lost 4 bases, V lost 2 bases, and 7 bases had no gene match. This CDR3 spans 16 amino acids. The CDR3: CASSLARQGARETQYF. CDR3 nucleotide sequence: TGTGCCAGCAGTTTAGCCAGACAGGGGGCGCGAGAGACCCAGTACTTC.

J is TRBJ2-7 and V is TRBV4-1, with D possibly TRBD1 on 6 matching bases. The CDR3 covers 15 residues. The germline CDR1 and CDR2 sequences are MGHRA and YSYEKL. The V gene lost 5 bases and the J gene lost 2 bases, with 16 bases spanning the gap. CDR3 amino acids: CASSEGNRVTYEQYF. The CDR3, as DNA: TGCGCCAGCAGCGAAGGTAACAGGGTTACCTACGAGCAGTACTTC.

The V gene is TRBV4-2, the J gene TRBJ2-1; D perhaps matches TRBD2 (6 bases). Germline CDR1 LGHNA, CDR2 YNFKEQ. This CDR3 is built from 16 residues. V lost 5 bases, J lost 5 bases, and 19 bases lay in between. CDR3: CASSSNPGTPNNEQFF. DNA of the CDR3: TGTGCCAGCAGCAGTAACCCCGGGACTCCCAACAATGAGCAGTTCTTC.

This chain links TRBV6-5 with TRBJ1-5; D possibly corresponds to TRBD1 (6 bases). The CDR3 has 15 residues. The V gene lost 5 bases and the J gene lost 5 bases, with 16 bases spanning the gap. Germline V gives CDR1 MNHEY, CDR2 SVGAGI. The chain's CDR3 is CASSPLQGLDQPQHF. CDR3 nucleotide sequence: TGTGCCAGCAGTCCCCTACAGGGTCTCGATCAGCCCCAGCATTTT.

Comments on this clone: At one end the junction does not follow the germline gene, possibly because of a read error. This sequence joins TRBV7-7 and TRBJ2-3; a weak D match, TRBD1 (6 bases). The length of the CDR3 is 17 residues. Germline V lookup: CDR1 SSHAT, CDR2 FNYEAQ (reference sequence). CDR3 amino acids: CASSLAFGGWDTDTQYF. CDR3 sequence (DNA): TGTGCTAGCAGCTTAGCTTTTGGGGGCTGGGACACAGATACGCAGTATTTT.

The rearrangement uses TRBV29-1 and TRBJ2-5; 7 positions agree with TRBD2. V shed 7 bases and J 2 bases; nucleotides not matched to a gene: 4. Germline-derived CDR1 and CDR2 are SQVTM and ANQGSEA. CDR3 length equals 12 residues. The CDR3 here is CSGGEGQETQYF. Written as DNA, the CDR3 is TGCAGCGGGGGGGAGGGACAAGAGACCCAGTACTTC.

This clone was counted at least ten times. The identical CDR3 is also encoded by other nucleotide sequences in the sample. The rearrangement joins TRBV6-4 to TRBJ2-6; 9 bases are shared with TRBD2. The CDR3 extends over 16 amino acids. V dropped 0 bases and J dropped 3; count of bases not matched to a gene: 0. CDR1 is MRHNA and CDR2 is SNTAGT in the germline V gene. CDR3 region: CASSDSSGSGANVLTF. Written as DNA, the CDR3 is TGTGCCAGCAGTGACTCTAGCGGGAGTGGGGCCAACGTCCTGACTTTC.